This record concerns one T cell receptor (beta chain) sequence. What it binds is unknown. The data derive from a study of shared clonotypes between healthy human individuals. General observations from the study: The donor pool, a small one, limited the genetic and exposure-history diversity represented.

The data were produced by immunoSEQ multiplex PCR, yet TCRdb's version contains in-frame clones alone and is incomplete. Here the sample spans 450,000 to 650,000 clones, around 78% being singletons. Looked up from germline, CDR1 is SGHNT and CDR2 is YYREEE (reference sequence). With 4 bases clipped from V and 2 bases from J, the junction kept 5 bases outside the gene matches. The CDR3 spans 14 residues. The chain is built from TRBV5-4 and TRBJ2-7; the match to TRBD2 covers 8 bases. Sequencing was carried out using PBMCs. The receptor was isolated from a woman between 40 and 55 years old in good health. Some clones in this sample may be carry-over from other donors' samples. The CDR3 DNA reads as TGTGCCAGCAGCCTAAGCGGGAGAACCTACGAGCAGTACTTC. It yields the protein CASSLSGRTYEQYF.